One and the same sample provided the 29 T cell receptor beta chains below, sequenced in a study of control samples from healthy donors and cancer patients. The table came from immunoSEQ multiplex PCR; TCRdb's copy has only in-frame clones and leaves some out. The sample yields fewer than 200,000 clones, nearly 90% seen once. Sequencing was done on a sample of blood. These TCRs come from a woman between 50 and 59 years old in good health.

This chain links TRBV10-1 with TRBJ1-4; D call uncertain. The CDR3 has 16 amino acids. Germline-derived CDR1 and CDR2 are WNHNN and SYGVQD (reference sequence). Trimming removed 6 bases at V and 4 bases at J, with 18 bases between. CDR3 coding DNA: TGCGCCAGCAGACCCAAAGGACCCGACAATAATGAAAAACTGTTTTTT. Protein sequence: CASRPKGPDNNEKLFF.

The chain has TRBV2 and TRBJ1-2; TRBD1 agrees at 7 bases. The CDR3 sequence is 14 residues long. Germline V gene data show CDR1 as SNHLY and CDR2 as FYNNEI. The ends lost 4 bases at V and 7 bases at J; junction bases unmatched: 9. In DNA, the CDR3 is TGTGCCAGCAGTGGGACAGGCATCCCTAGTGGCTACACCTTC. As protein: CASSGTGIPSGYTF.

This chain links TRBV7-9 with TRBJ1-1, with D uncertain. The CDR3 covers 13 residues. Germline CDR1 SEHNR, CDR2 FQNEAQ (reference sequence). V was pared by 5 bases and J by 0 bases, with 7 bases between. CDR3 coding DNA: TGTGCCAGCAGCACTTGGATGAACACTGAAGCTTTCTTT. As protein: CASSTWMNTEAFF.

The chain carries TRBV2 and TRBJ2-7, with TRBD2 matching over 7 bases. The CDR3 is 13 residues long. With V trimmed by 6 bases and J by 0 bases, 2 bases remained unmatched. Germline V gene lookup returns CDR1 SNHLY and CDR2 FYNNEI. This chain's CDR3 is CASRGGSSYEQYF. CDR3 coding DNA: TGTGCCAGCAGGGGGGGGAGCTCCTACGAGCAGTACTTC.

The V gene is TRBV4-3, the J gene TRBJ2-3, with 10 bases identical to TRBD1. Losses at the gene ends were 1 base for V and 4 bases for J; bases not matched to a gene: 5. The CDR3 runs to 16 residues. In germline, CDR1 is LGHNA, CDR2 YSLEER. The CDR3 protein is CASSQAAGQGADTQYF. For the CDR3, the DNA is TGCGCCAGCAGCCAAGCAGCCGGACAGGGGGCAGATACGCAGTATTTT.

The chain combines TRBV10-3 with TRBJ1-3; D is perhaps TRBD1 (6 bases). This CDR3 spans 18 amino acids. Deletions cut 4 bases from V and 0 bases from J, with 19 bases between. The germline gives CDR1 ENHRY, CDR2 SYGVKD. The CDR3 DNA is TGTGCCATCAGTGGCCCCTACCCCGGGGGCGCCTCTGGAAACACCATATATTTT. Its translation: CAISGPYPGGASGNTIYF.

The CDR3 sequence: CATSDGTGPYAEAFF. CDR3 sequence (DNA): TGTGCCACCAGTGATGGGACAGGGCCCTATGCTGAAGCTTTCTTT. This chain connects TRBV24-1 to TRBJ1-1; 9 bases align to TRBD1. The CDR3 length is 15 residues. The V and J ends lost 3 bases and 6 bases, in that order; junction bases with no gene match: 7. The V gene's germline CDR1 is KGHDR and CDR2 SFDVKD.

DNA for the CDR3: TGTGCCAGTAGTCGTGGGGCAACTAATGAAAAACTGTTTTTT. Its protein product is CASSRGATNEKLFF. V is TRBV19 and J is TRBJ1-4, with D uncertain. CDR3 size: 14 residues. CDR1 is LNHDA and CDR2 is SQIVND in the germline V gene (reference sequence). The V and J ends lost 5 bases and 0 bases respectively, with 7 bases between them.

The chain recombines TRBV5-1 with TRBJ2-4, with D perhaps TRBD1 or TRBD2 (6 bases each). CDR1 SGHRS and CDR2 YFSETQ come from the germline V gene. Trimming stripped 0 bases from V and 4 bases from J, with 11 bases between. This CDR3 is 15 amino acids long. The CDR3 DNA reads TGCGCCAGCAGCTTGGATACAGGGACTAAAAACATTCAGTACTTC. It specifies CASSLDTGTKNIQYF.

This chain joins TRBV24-1 and TRBJ2-1; a possible D gene is TRBD1 (5 bases). Germline CDR1 is KGHDR and CDR2 is SFDVKD. This CDR3 has 14 residues. Trimming took off 4 bases at V and 7 bases at J, with 13 bases between the two ends. In nucleotides, the CDR3 is TGTGCCACCAGTGAGTCCAGGGTTGGGAATGAGCAGTTCTTC. As protein: CATSESRVGNEQFF.

The gene calls are TRBV7-2 and TRBJ2-1; D uncertain. The CDR3 consists of 15 residues. Germline V lookup: CDR1 SGHTA, CDR2 FQGNSA. The V end was cut by 1 base, the J end by 5 bases, with 12 bases between. The CDR3 protein is CASSLDRVSHNEQFF. The CDR3 nucleotides read TGTGCCAGCAGCTTAGATCGGGTTTCCCACAATGAGCAGTTCTTC.

The chain joins TRBV18 to TRBJ1-5, with a tentative D call TRBD1 (5 bases). CDR1 is KGHSH, CDR2 LQKENI, per germline. Between the trimmed V and J ends, which lost 6 bases and 5 bases, there was a span of 14 bases. The CDR3 totals 14 residues. The CDR3 loop reads CASSPGGRDQPQHF. DNA for the CDR3: TGTGCCAGCTCCCCCGGGGGAAGGGATCAGCCCCAGCATTTT.

The chain recombines TRBV10-3 with TRBJ2-2, with D hard to call. The CDR3 runs 15 residues. Germline values: CDR1 ENHRY, CDR2 SYGVKD. V was clipped by 3 bases and J by 1 base, with 9 bases between them. CDR3 protein: CAISDYILNTGELFF. The CDR3 coding sequence is TGTGCCATCAGTGACTACATCCTGAACACCGGGGAGCTGTTTTTT.

This chain joins TRBV5-1 and TRBJ2-1; 8 bases are shared with TRBD2. The junction had 6 bases not matched to a gene; V was cut back by 1 base and J by 0 bases. This CDR3 has 17 residues. CDR1 and CDR2 from the germline V gene are SGHRS and YFSETQ. CDR3 DNA: TGCGCCAGCAGCTTGACTAGCGGAATCCGCTCCTACAATGAGCAGTTCTTC. This sequence encodes CASSLTSGIRSYNEQFF. Complete variable domain (other parts from reference TRBV5-1 and TRBJ2-1): KAGVTQTPRYLIKTRGQQVTLSCSPISGHRSVSWYQQTPGQGLQFLFEYFSETQRNKGNFPGRFSGRQFSNSRSEMNVSTLELGDSALYLCASSLTSGIRSYNEQFFGPGTRLTVL.

This chain links TRBV29-1 with TRBJ2-7; possibly TRBD2 for D (5 bases). The CDR3 loop spans 13 amino acids. V lost 7 bases to trimming and J lost 5 bases, with 18 bases between them. Germline-derived CDR1 and CDR2 are SQVTM and ANQGSEA. In DNA form, the CDR3 reads TGCAGCGCTCGACCGGGGAATCTCCACGAGCAGTACTTC. This translates into CSARPGNLHEQYF.

The sample holds a few counts of this clone. The genes are TRBV19 and TRBJ1-5; 7 nucleotides match TRBD1. V shed 5 bases and J 4 bases; nucleotides not matched to a gene: 8. Germline CDR1 and CDR2: LNHDA and SQIVND (reference sequence). The CDR3 sequence is 15 residues long. The DNA for the CDR3 is TGTGCCAGTAGTGCCCAGAAGACAGGGAATCAGCCCCAGCATTTT. Amino acid sequence: CASSAQKTGNQPQHF.

V and J are TRBV7-6 and TRBJ1-4, with D unclear. From germline, CDR1 is SGHVS and CDR2 FNYEAQ. The CDR3 is 15 residues long. V dropped 1 base and J dropped 2 bases, with 8 bases sitting between them. The chain's CDR3 is CASSLGPSTNEKLFF. In nucleotides, the CDR3 is TGTGCCAGCAGCTTAGGACCTAGCACTAATGAAAAACTGTTTTTT.

The V gene is TRBV24-1, the J gene TRBJ2-7; D uncertain. The germline V gene has CDR1 KGHDR and CDR2 SFDVKD. Between the trimmed V and J ends, which lost 3 bases and 7 bases, there was a span of 9 bases. The CDR3 covers 12 residues. The CDR3 region has the DNA TGTGCCACCAGTGATACCACAAGGGAGCAGTACTTC. It translates to CATSDTTREQYF.

The chain links TRBV6-5 to TRBJ2-1, with TRBD2 matching 11 bases. Germline CDR1 is MNHEY and CDR2 is SVGAGI. V shed 7 bases, J shed 8 bases, and the junction held 7 bases outside the gene matches. The CDR3 contains 14 residues. CDR3 amino acids: CASTSGRYLDEQFF. CDR3 bases: TGTGCCAGCACTAGCGGGAGGTACCTCGATGAGCAGTTCTTC.

J is TRBJ1-6 and V is TRBV27; 9 bases fit TRBD1. The germline V gene encodes CDR1 MNHEY and CDR2 SMNVEV (reference sequence). CDR3 length: 16 amino acids. V trimming: 0 bases; J trimming: 8 bases; junction bases outside the gene matches: 5. CDR3 bases: TGTGCCAGCAGTTTATCCACCGGACAGGGGTATTCACCCCTCCACTTT. Protein product: CASSLSTGQGYSPLHF.

The V gene is TRBV11-2, the J gene TRBJ2-3, with D perhaps TRBD2 (5 bases). Trimming pared 4 bases from V and 3 bases from J, leaving 11 bases between. Germline V lookup: CDR1 SGHAT, CDR2 FQNNGV. The length of the CDR3 is 14 residues. The CDR3 loop reads CASSSRRATDTQYF. DNA of the CDR3: TGTGCCAGCAGCTCCCGGCGGGCAACAGATACGCAGTATTTT. Variable domain in full (rest from reference TRBV11-2 and TRBJ2-3): EAGVAQSPRYKIIEKRQSVAFWCNPISGHATLYWYQQILGQGPKLLIQFQNNGVVDDSQLPKDRFSAERLKGVDSTLKIQPAKLEDSAVYLCASSSRRATDTQYFGPGTRLTVL.

The CDR3 protein is CASSLWGTSGRNADTQYF. CDR3 nucleotides: TGTGCCAGCAGTTTATGGGGGACTAGCGGGAGGAACGCAGATACGCAGTATTTT. The gene calls are TRBV27 and TRBJ2-3; 15 bases line up with TRBD2. This CDR3 has 18 residues. The V gene end was trimmed by 1 base and the J gene end by 4 bases; junction bases not matched to a gene: 6. CDR1 and CDR2 from the germline V gene are MNHEY and SMNVEV (reference sequence).

V is TRBV15 and J is TRBJ1-2, with D tentatively TRBD1 (5 bases). Germline V CDR1 and CDR2: LNHNV, YYDKDF (reference sequence). CDR3 length: 15 residues. V was clipped by 1 base and J by 2 bases, with 11 bases between them. Here the CDR3 DNA reads TGTGCCACCAGCAGAGGCCAGGGCTCGAACTATGGCTACACCTTC. Encoded protein: CATSRGQGSNYGYTF.

This chain uses TRBV30 with TRBJ1-6; 7 nucleotides agree with TRBD1. Germline trimming cut 3 bases from V and 5 bases from J; bases unmatched to any gene: 19. Germline V gene sequence: CDR1 GTSNPN, CDR2 SVGIG (reference sequence). This CDR3 has 19 residues. CDR3 protein: CAWSSPRDRLINHNSPLHF. The CDR3 DNA sequence: TGTGCCTGGAGCTCCCCGCGGGACAGATTAATTAACCATAATTCACCCCTCCACTTT.

The chain uses TRBV3-1 (or the pseudogene TRBV3-2) and TRBJ1-6, with D uncertain. The CDR3 contains 14 residues. Germline V gene data show CDR1 as LGHDT and CDR2 as YNNKEL (reference sequence). Trimming pared 1 base from V and 6 bases from J, leaving 7 bases between. For the CDR3, the DNA is TGTGCCAGCAGCCAAGGGCAGCCTAATTCACCCCTCCACTTT. It encodes CASSQGQPNSPLHF.

This clone was observed a single time. V and J are TRBV21-1 and TRBJ1-5. TRBV21-1 is designated a pseudogene. The CDR3 loop spans 14 amino acids. The CDR3 sequence: CASSKKGGAQPQHF. CDR3 DNA: TGTGCCAGCAGCAAAAAGGGAGGGGCTCAGCCCCAGCATTTT.

The V call is TRBV18, the J call TRBJ1-2, with TRBD1 matching over 9 bases. V was clipped by 6 bases and J by 8 bases; unmatched bases: 13. The CDR3 has 15 amino acids. Germline loops: CDR1 KGHSH, CDR2 LQKENI. CDR3 sequence (DNA): TGTGCCAGCTCCCTCGCGGGACAGGGATCTATAGGCTACACCTTC. Translating gives CASSLAGQGSIGYTF.

The chain recombines TRBV7-2 with TRBJ1-1; D is unresolved. Germline V gene lookup returns CDR1 SGHTA and CDR2 FQGNSA. The CDR3 consists of 15 residues. V was cut by 1 base and J by 5 bases, with 14 bases left in between. CDR3 bases: TGTGCCAGCAGCTTAGAGGGCCAGGTGGGGACTGAAGCTTTCTTT. It translates to CASSLEGQVGTEAFF.

The chain employs TRBV2 and TRBJ2-5, with TRBD1 matching 7 bases. Germline CDR1 SNHLY, CDR2 FYNNEI. This CDR3 has 14 amino acids. Losses at the gene ends were 6 bases for V and 5 bases for J; bases not matched to a gene: 9. CDR3 coding DNA: TGTGCCAGCAGCCAGCATAGACAGGGCGAGACCCAGTACTTC. The encoded protein is CASSQHRQGETQYF. The full variable domain, completed using reference TRBV2 and TRBJ2-5, is EPEVTQTPSHQVTQMGQEVILRCVPISNHLYFYWYRQILGQKVEFLVSFYNNEISEKSEIFDDQFSVERPDGSNFTLKIRSTKLEDSAMYFCASSQHRQGETQYFGPGTRLLVL.